Below are 17 T cell receptor beta chains sequenced from a single sample in a study of CD8+ T cells in alopecia areata. Following RNA extraction, reverse transcription yielded cDNA that acted as the sequencing template. Method: immunoSEQ multiplex PCR; TCRdb's copy keeps in-frame clones and lacks some. Among about 140,000 clones listed, about half were seen once. Sequencing used CD4+ T cells sorted from blood, obtained at week 0. The receptors were sampled from a human donor with alopecia areata.

The rearrangement links TRBV10-3 to TRBJ2-5; perhaps TRBD2 as D (5 bases). The CDR3 length is 15 residues. V was clipped by 0 bases and J by 4 bases, with 12 bases between them. In germline, CDR1 is ENHRY, CDR2 SYGVKD. CDR3 loop: CAISESGTRRETQYF. DNA for the CDR3: TGTGCCATCAGTGAGTCGGGTACTAGACGAGAGACCCAGTACTTC.

The rearrangement links TRBV11-1 to TRBJ2-2; tentatively, D is TRBD1 (6 bases). V shed 4 bases and J shed 3 bases, with 9 bases lying between them. CDR1 and CDR2 (germline): SGHAT, FQDESV (reference sequence). This CDR3 region has 14 residues. The CDR3 DNA follows: TGTGCCAGCAGCTCCCAGGGGTACACCGGGGAGCTGTTTTTT. Encoded protein: CASSSQGYTGELFF.

As DNA, the CDR3 is TGTGCCAGCAGCTTATTGCGGGGACAGGGAGGCTACAATGAGCAGTTCTTC. This sequence encodes CASSLLRGQGGYNEQFF. V is TRBV7-9 and J is TRBJ2-1; 9 bases map to TRBD1. The germline gives CDR1 SEHNR, CDR2 FQNEAQ (reference sequence). The length of the CDR3 is 17 residues. Germline trimming cut 2 bases from V and 3 bases from J; bases unmatched to any gene: 8.

The chain employs TRBV6-5 and TRBJ2-3, with unresolved D. V shed 3 bases and J shed 2 bases, with 12 bases lying between them. Germline CDR1 reads MNHEY; CDR2 reads SVGAGI. The CDR3 has 15 residues. CDR3 loop: CASSYRAGFTDTQYF. CDR3 sequence (DNA): TGTGCCAGCAGTTATAGGGCCGGCTTCACAGATACGCAGTATTTT.

The rearrangement links TRBV29-1 to TRBJ2-2; 8 nucleotides match TRBD2. This CDR3 comprises 14 residues. J lost 6 bases, V lost 4 bases, and 7 bases had no gene match. Germline V gene data show CDR1 as SQVTM and CDR2 as ANQGSEA. CDR3 DNA: TGCAGCGTTGGGAGCGGGAGTGGGTCCGGGGAGCTGTTTTTT. This encodes CSVGSGSGSGELFF.

The gene calls are TRBV10-3 and TRBJ1-5; TRBD1 might be the D (5 bases). The germline V gene has CDR1 ENHRY and CDR2 SYGVKD. V shed 0 bases and J shed 5 bases, with 14 bases lying between them. The length of the CDR3 is 16 residues. CDR3 loop: CAISESRDSRHQPQHF. DNA of the CDR3: TGTGCCATCAGTGAGTCCAGAGACAGTAGACATCAGCCCCAGCATTTT.

This clone is a singleton in its sample. The CDR3 sequence is CSVEWQETQYF. The DNA for the CDR3 is TGCAGCGTGGAGTGGCAAGAGACCCAGTACTTC. The chain links TRBV29-1 to TRBJ2-5; D gene ambiguous. V dropped 6 bases and J dropped 2 bases, with 7 bases sitting between them. The CDR3 has 11 residues. Germline loops: CDR1 SQVTM, CDR2 ANQGSEA. The whole variable domain, filled in from reference TRBV29-1 and TRBJ2-5, reads SAVISQKPSRDICQRGTSLTIQCQVDSQVTMMFWYRQQPGQSLTLIATANQGSEATYESGFVIDKFPISRPNLTFSTLTVSNMSPEDSSIYLCSVEWQETQYFGPGTRLLVL.

Only a few counts were recorded for this clone. The J gene is TRBJ2-7, the V gene TRBV28; TRBD2 matches at 7 bases. V shed 6 bases and J 0 bases; nucleotides not matched to a gene: 11. Germline V gene data show CDR1 as MDHEN and CDR2 as SYDVKM. This CDR3 spans 16 amino acids. The CDR3 here is CASSLMTSRSSYEQYF. The CDR3 coding sequence is TGTGCCAGCAGCCTAATGACTAGCCGGAGCTCCTACGAGCAGTACTTC. Complete variable domain (other parts from reference TRBV28 and TRBJ2-7): DVKVTQSSRYLVKRTGEKVFLECVQDMDHENMFWYRQDPGLGLRLIYFSYDVKMKEKGDIPEGYSVSREKKERFSLILESASTNQTSMYLCASSLMTSRSSYEQYFGPGTRLTVT.

V and J are TRBV7-2 and TRBJ2-5; D perhaps matches TRBD2 (6 bases). The germline gives CDR1 SGHTA, CDR2 FQGNSA. CDR3 length: 13 amino acids. V was cut by 2 bases and J by 5 bases, with 9 bases left in between. CDR3 loop: CASSLRAGETQYF. The CDR3 nucleotides are TGTGCCAGCAGCTTACGGGCGGGGGAGACCCAGTACTTC.

This clone was seen a few times. The rearrangement joins TRBV5-1 to TRBJ2-3, with a weak D call TRBD2 (6 bases). The CDR3 loop spans 14 amino acids. The V and J ends lost 7 bases and 2 bases respectively, with 14 bases between them. The V gene's germline CDR1 is SGHRS and CDR2 YFSETQ. The chain's CDR3 is CASGTGQNTDTQYF. DNA of the CDR3: TGCGCCAGCGGGACTGGACAAAACACAGATACGCAGTATTTT. Combining the CDR3 with reference TRBV5-1 and TRBJ2-3 gives the whole variable domain KAGVTQTPRYLIKTRGQQVTLSCSPISGHRSVSWYQQTPGQGLQFLFEYFSETQRNKGNFPGRFSGRQFSNSRSEMNVSTLELGDSALYLCASGTGQNTDTQYFGPGTRLTVL.

The J gene is TRBJ2-5, the V gene TRBV7-3; TRBD1 is a possible D gene (6 bases). This CDR3 contains 16 residues. Germline-derived CDR1 and CDR2 are SGHTA and FQGTGA. The ends were cut back, 5 bases at V and 5 bases at J, with 21 bases in the middle. In DNA form, the CDR3 reads TGTGCCAGCAGCCACCCTACCGGGACACCAAAGGAGACCCAGTACTTC. Residues: CASSHPTGTPKETQYF.

The rearrangement uses TRBV4-1 and TRBJ2-1; 8 bases match TRBD2. V lost 3 bases, J lost 5 bases, and 6 bases stayed unmatched. CDR3 length: 15 amino acids. Germline V gene sequence: CDR1 MGHRA, CDR2 YSYEKL. The CDR3 DNA sequence: TGCGCCAGCAGCCAGGGCAGTAGCGGGAACAATGAGCAGTTCTTC. Residues: CASSQGSSGNNEQFF.

The genes are TRBV7-2 and TRBJ2-5, with 7 bases that match TRBD2. CDR3 length: 14 amino acids. Looked up from germline, CDR1 is SGHTA and CDR2 is FQGNSA. The J segment lost 3 bases and the V segment lost 4 bases, leaving 5 bases of the junction unmatched. The DNA of the CDR3 is TGTGCCAGCAGCTCCGTAAGCGGGAAAGAGACCCAGTACTTC. Protein sequence: CASSSVSGKETQYF.

This chain joins TRBV7-8 and TRBJ2-5, with D perhaps TRBD1 or TRBD2 (6 bases each). Germline V gene sequence: CDR1 SGHVS, CDR2 FQNEAQ. V was clipped by 5 bases and J by 3 bases, with 10 bases between them. This CDR3 region has 13 residues. The CDR3 sequence: CASSPGAEETQYF. Here the CDR3 DNA reads TGTGCCAGCAGCCCGGGGGCGGAAGAGACCCAGTACTTC.

The CDR3 DNA follows: TGCGCCAGCAGCTTGGTACTGGGGCCGGAGACCCAGTACTTC. This gives the protein CASSLVLGPETQYF. The V and J genes are TRBV5-1 and TRBJ2-5; maybe TRBD1 (5 bases). Per germline, CDR1 SGHRS and CDR2 YFSETQ. The CDR3 extends over 14 amino acids. Trimming removed 0 bases at V and 5 bases at J, with 11 bases between.

This clone turned up a few times. The chain recombines TRBV7-2 with TRBJ1-5; no clear D gene. V was shortened by 3 bases and J by 2 bases, with 5 bases between the two germline ends. The germline gives CDR1 SGHTA, CDR2 FQGNSA. The CDR3 length is 13 residues. Here the CDR3 reads CASSFSGNQPQHF. As DNA, the CDR3 is TGTGCCAGCAGCTTTTCGGGCAATCAGCCCCAGCATTTT.

This sequence joins TRBV25-1 and TRBJ2-5; tentatively, D is TRBD1 or TRBD2 (5 bases each). Trimming shortened V by 1 base and J by 2 bases, and 17 bases separated the two germline ends. The CDR3 contains 17 residues. The germline V gene encodes CDR1 MGHDK and CDR2 SYGVNS. CDR3 region: CASSELGRKGSQETQYF. The CDR3, as DNA: TGTGCCAGCAGTGAATTGGGACGGAAGGGCAGTCAAGAGACCCAGTACTTC.